The T cell receptor beta chain under discussion was sequenced for a study of T cell responses to AZD1222 COVID-19 vaccine. Clones were read by immunoSEQ multiplex PCR, and TCRdb kept only the in-frame ones, dropping some. Altogether about 120,000 clones are present, around 93% being singletons, with the ten largest covering less than 6%. Germline-derived CDR1 and CDR2 are SGHTA and FQGNSA. Trimming removed 5 bases from V and 3 bases from J; junction bases left unmatched: 6. The CDR3 length is 15 residues. The sequencing here drew on peripheral blood, taken 28 days after the second AZD1222 dose. The J gene is TRBJ1-5, the V gene TRBV7-2; 8 bases align to TRBD1. This receptor was identified in an adult who received the AZD1222 COVID-19 vaccine. CDR3 DNA: TGTGCCAGCAGCCTGAAACAGGGGGACAATCAGCCCCAGCATTTT. Residues: CASSLKQGDNQPQHF.